These 17 T cell receptor beta chains came from one sample sequenced in a study of cytomegalovirus exposure and HLA in healthy donors. PCR amplification relied on 60 Vbeta primers (plus 13 Jbeta primers). Profiling relied on immunoSEQ multiplex PCR, and the TCRdb table lists in-frame clones only, not all of them. The sample contains about 150,000 clones, 70% to 80% of which appear only once. The specimen was PBMCs. The receptor source for this set is a man aged 25-45 years in good health and CMV-seronegative.

CDR3: CASSYTGFDSYEQYF. As DNA, the CDR3 is TGCGCCAGCAGCTACACAGGGTTTGACTCCTACGAGCAGTACTTC. The rearrangement links TRBV5-1 to TRBJ2-7; tentative D call: TRBD1 (6 bases). Germline CDR1 and CDR2: SGHRS and YFSETQ. Trimming took off 3 bases at V and 0 bases at J, with 13 bases between the two ends. This CDR3 has 15 residues. Looking up the rest from reference TRBV5-1 and TRBJ2-7 gives the full variable domain: KAGVTQTPRYLIKTRGQQVTLSCSPISGHRSVSWYQQTPGQGLQFLFEYFSETQRNKGNFPGRFSGRQFSNSRSEMNVSTLELGDSALYLCASSYTGFDSYEQYFGPGTRLTVT.

The chain joins TRBV4-3 to TRBJ2-5; perhaps TRBD1 as D (6 bases). This CDR3 has 16 amino acids. The germline V and J ends were trimmed by 0 bases and 3 bases, with 14 bases remaining between them. CDR1 LGHNA and CDR2 YSLEER come from the germline V gene. In nucleotides, the CDR3 is TGCGCCAGCAGCCAAGAGATATACAGGGAAGAAGAGACCCAGTACTTC. It codes for CASSQEIYREEETQYF.

This clone appeared once. This sequence joins TRBV7-3 and TRBJ2-5, with TRBD2 matching 7 bases. This CDR3 has 15 residues. J lost 1 base, V lost 5 bases, and 7 bases had no gene match. Germline V gene lookup returns CDR1 SGHTA and CDR2 FQGTGA. The chain's CDR3 is CASSLGRGGQETQYF. The CDR3 DNA follows: TGTGCCAGCAGCCTTGGGAGGGGCGGCCAAGAGACCCAGTACTTC. The full variable domain, rest sourced from reference TRBV7-3 and TRBJ2-5, is GAGVSQTPSNKVTEKGKYVELRCDPISGHTALYWYRQSLGQGPEFLIYFQGTGAADDSGLPNDRFFAVRPEGSVSTLKIQRTERGDSAVYLCASSLGRGGQETQYFGPGTRLLVL.

The J gene is TRBJ1-2, the V gene TRBV13; a possible D gene is TRBD1 (6 bases). Trimming left V 5 bases short and J 3 bases short, with 16 bases between. The CDR3 is 15 residues long. Germline V CDR1 and CDR2: PRHDT, FYEKMQ (reference sequence). As DNA, the CDR3 is TGTGCCAGCAGCGCACGAACAGGGTCGGACTATGGCTACACCTTC. Protein product: CASSARTGSDYGYTF.

Concerning this clone: Other DNA sequences in this specimen translate into the identical CDR3. The genes are TRBV19 and TRBJ2-7; 10 bases are a match to TRBD1. From germline, CDR1 is LNHDA and CDR2 SQIVND (reference sequence). The CDR3 consists of 14 residues. Trimming cost V 3 bases and J 1 base; bases outside gene matches: 0. The CDR3, as DNA: TGTGCCAGTAGTATGGGACAGGGGTCCTACGAGCAGTACTTC. Translation: CASSMGQGSYEQYF.

The chain uses TRBV5-1 and TRBJ1-1, with a weak D call TRBD1 (6 bases). The CDR3 extends over 15 amino acids. The V end was cut by 4 bases, the J end by 2 bases, with 15 bases between. Germline loops: CDR1 SGHRS, CDR2 YFSETQ. The CDR3 nucleotides are TGCGCCAGCAGCCGGAACACAGGGTTCAACACTGAAGCTTTCTTT. It encodes CASSRNTGFNTEAFF.

This clone has only a few counts. This chain uses TRBV4-3 with TRBJ2-7, with 8 positions matching TRBD2. From germline, CDR1 is LGHNA and CDR2 YSLEER. The V and J ends lost 3 bases and 3 bases, in that order; junction bases with no gene match: 4. This CDR3 comprises 14 residues. CDR3 nucleotide sequence: TGCGCCAGCAGCCAGGGACTAGAAAGCTACGAGCAGTACTTC. It yields the protein CASSQGLESYEQYF.

The chain links TRBV28 to TRBJ1-2; 8 nucleotides match TRBD1. Per germline, CDR1 MDHEN and CDR2 SYDVKM. V shed 2 bases and J 5 bases; nucleotides not matched to a gene: 1. The CDR3 totals 13 residues. The DNA of the CDR3 is TGTGCCAGCAGTTTACAGGGGGCGTATGGCTACACCTTC. Translating it yields CASSLQGAYGYTF.

V and J are TRBV28 and TRBJ2-2, with a possible D match to TRBD1 (6 bases). Germline CDR1 is MDHEN and CDR2 is SYDVKM. CDR3 length equals 14 residues. V shed 6 bases and J shed 4 bases, with 12 bases lying between them. CDR3 DNA sequence: TGTGCCAGCAGGGACAGAAAAATCACCGGGGAGCTGTTTTTT. The encoded protein is CASRDRKITGELFF.

V is TRBV7-3 and J is TRBJ1-2, with no clear D. Deletions cut 0 bases from V and 4 bases from J, with 18 bases between. The CDR3 length is 17 residues. CDR1 SGHTA and CDR2 FQGTGA come from the germline V gene. The CDR3 loop reads CASSLTPGGSSIYGYTF. In DNA form, the CDR3 reads TGTGCCAGCAGCTTAACCCCGGGTGGCAGCTCCATCTATGGCTACACCTTC. Variable domain in full (rest from reference TRBV7-3 and TRBJ1-2): GAGVSQTPSNKVTEKGKYVELRCDPISGHTALYWYRQSLGQGPEFLIYFQGTGAADDSGLPNDRFFAVRPEGSVSTLKIQRTERGDSAVYLCASSLTPGGSSIYGYTFGSGTRLTVV.

The count of this clone is one. The CDR3 spells CSHTEGEAFF. The CDR3 nucleotides read TGTTCACATACAGAAGGTGAAGCTTTCTTT. The chain carries TRBV6-5 and TRBJ1-1, with D unclear. This CDR3 is 10 amino acids long. Germline CDR1 is MNHEY and CDR2 is SVGAGI.

This chain connects TRBV10-3 to TRBJ1-2; TRBD1 matches at 11 bases. The CDR3 length is 15 residues. Germline V lookup: CDR1 ENHRY, CDR2 SYGVKD. Trimming removed 10 bases from V and 5 bases from J; junction bases left unmatched: 12. CDR3: CATRDRGAMGYGYTF. The CDR3 DNA is TGTGCCACCCGGGACAGGGGGGCGATGGGGTATGGCTACACCTTC.

This chain uses TRBV5-8 with TRBJ2-7; D perhaps matches TRBD2 (5 bases). There are 14 residues in the CDR3. The germline V gene encodes CDR1 SGHTS and CDR2 YDEGEE. The ends were cut back, 0 bases at V and 3 bases at J, with 10 bases in the middle. CDR3 nucleotides: TGTGCCAGCAGCTTGGGAGGGCCTCTCTACGAGCAGTACTTC. The encoded protein is CASSLGGPLYEQYF.

A few counts support this clone. The rearrangement links TRBV28 to TRBJ1-4; D is ambiguous. CDR3 length: 17 residues. Trimming pared 5 bases from V and 4 bases from J, leaving 20 bases between. The germline V gene has CDR1 MDHEN and CDR2 SYDVKM. CDR3 in amino acids: CASSRVGRGPHNEKLFF. CDR3 nucleotide sequence: TGTGCCAGCAGTAGAGTCGGAAGAGGGCCTCATAATGAAAAACTGTTTTTT. The full variable domain, in which reference TRBV28 and TRBJ1-4 provide the parts outside the CDR3, is DVKVTQSSRYLVKRTGEKVFLECVQDMDHENMFWYRQDPGLGLRLIYFSYDVKMKEKGDIPEGYSVSREKKERFSLILESASTNQTSMYLCASSRVGRGPHNEKLFFGSGTQLSVL.

This sequence joins TRBV2 and TRBJ1-6; D might be TRBD1 (5 bases). Trimming removed 6 bases at V and 3 bases at J, with 9 bases between. Per germline, CDR1 SNHLY and CDR2 FYNNEI. There are 14 residues in the CDR3. As DNA, the CDR3 is TGTGCCAGCAGCCTGACAGACTATAATTCACCCCTCCACTTT. It is translated as CASSLTDYNSPLHF.

This chain joins TRBV15 and TRBJ1-1; TRBD1 matches at 7 bases. Germline CDR1 and CDR2: LNHNV and YYDKDF (reference sequence). The CDR3 covers 15 residues. V trimming: 1 base; J trimming: 10 bases; junction bases outside the gene matches: 12. This chain's CDR3 is CATSRAGVQGRPAFF. In DNA form, the CDR3 reads TGTGCCACCAGCAGAGCCGGAGTACAGGGGCGCCCAGCTTTCTTT.

The rearrangement links TRBV30 to TRBJ2-1; D is perhaps TRBD2 (6 bases). V dropped 2 bases and J dropped 11 bases, with 13 bases sitting between them. The germline V gene encodes CDR1 GTSNPN and CDR2 SVGIG (reference sequence). The CDR3 is 12 amino acids. The CDR3 sequence: CAWSWTTDQQFF. The CDR3 DNA reads TGTGCCTGGAGTTGGACTACCGATCAGCAGTTCTTC.